This T cell receptor beta chain was observed in a study of blood T cell repertoires in COVID-19. On the study more broadly: PBMCs, B-cell-depleted T cells, or T cells were the source of the cDNA or gDNA that made up the material.

Per the authors' pipeline: The authors estimated nucleated cell counts from reference gene primer amplification. TCRdb's copy holds only in-frame clones and misses some; the assay was immunoSEQ multiplex PCR. V and J calls and clone size are given by that table; D and trimming were obtained from the DNA. The sample shows 250,000 to 350,000 clones, around 85% of them seen only once. Participant age was roughly 18 to 95 years, and participants resided in fewer than 30 US areas. Participant-reported clinical history was the basis for cohort assignment. This clone was seen once. The sample comprised PBMCs or T cells enriched from blood (not recorded which). The receptor was isolated from a woman aged 25 to 39 who had recovered from COVID-19.

DNA for the CDR3: TGTGCCAGCAGTGCGGGACTACATCAGCCCCAGCATTTT. Protein: CASSAGLHQPQHF. The chain has TRBV2 and TRBJ1-5, with D tentatively TRBD1 (5 bases). The CDR3 runs to 13 residues. Germline CDR1 and CDR2: SNHLY and FYNNEI. V gave up 4 bases and J gave up 5 bases, with 9 bases separating them.